This entry lists 28 T cell receptor beta chains sequenced from one sample in a study of regulatory T cells in long-lasting Graves disease. Time point given: newly diagnosed GD, antithyroid drugs for less than 3 months. RNA extracted from PBMCs served as the sequencing template. Sequencing libraries for TCR beta were prepared with iRepertoire HTBI primers and Arm-PCR of CDR3 regions. TCRdb redid the calling of the multiplex PCR reads with MiXCR, one entry per CDR3 protein. Of 350,000 to 400,000 distinct CDR3 sequences listed, about 17% were seen once; the top ten hold 20% to 25%. The same data also contributed to another study, on T cells in Graves' hyperthyroidism and ophthalmopathy.

The specimen was peripheral blood mononuclear cells (PBMCs), collected at new diagnosis, from a patient treated with antithyroid drugs. These receptors came from a woman under 30 with Graves disease.

Ten or more counts support this clonotype. J is TRBJ1-5 and V is TRBV6-1; D not certain. The germline V and J ends were trimmed by 3 bases and 0 bases, with 9 bases remaining between them. Germline CDR1 MNHNS, CDR2 SASEGT. The CDR3 has 15 amino acids. The chain's CDR3 is CASSDRRYSNQPQHF. In DNA, the CDR3 is TGTGCCAGCAGTGACAGACGATATAGCAATCAGCCCCAGCATTTT.

The gene calls are TRBV6-2 or TRBV6-3 and TRBJ1-5; D is uncertain. This CDR3 has 16 residues. CDR1 is MNHEY and CDR2 is SVGEGT in the germline V gene. The V gene lost 2 bases and the J gene lost 0 bases, with 11 bases spanning the gap. For the CDR3, the DNA is TGTGCCAGCAGTTACGACCCCCCGGGTAGCAATCAGCCCCAGCATTTT. Translating it yields CASSYDPPGSNQPQHF.

The CDR3 sequence is CSASGVGHDYGYTF. The CDR3 DNA reads TGCAGTGCTAGCGGAGTGGGGCACGACTATGGCTACACCTTC. V gene TRBV20-1 combines with J gene TRBJ1-2; TRBD1 is a possible D gene (5 bases). CDR3 length: 14 amino acids. Germline assignment: CDR1 DFQATT and CDR2 SNEGSKA (reference sequence). Trimming took off 3 bases at V and 3 bases at J, with 14 bases between the two ends.

This clonotype appeared a few times. A single base separates this from a much larger clone, so it may be a read error. This chain joins TRBV20-1 and TRBJ2-3, with 12 positions matching TRBD2. Matching the DNA end better, TRBJ2-7 makes the J call doubtful. CDR1 DFQATT and CDR2 SNEGSKA come from the germline V gene (reference sequence). CDR3 length equals 15 residues. CDR3 coding DNA: TGCAGTGCTAGACATCCTAGCGGGAGGGCCCACGAGCAGTACTTC. Translation gives CSARHPSGRAHEQYF.

This clonotype occurred many times. The chain is built from TRBV6-2 or TRBV6-3 and TRBJ2-3; 8 bases agree with TRBD2. This CDR3 spans 15 amino acids. Germline CDR1 MNHEY, CDR2 SVGEGT. V gave up 5 bases and J gave up 1 base; unmatched junction bases: 5. The CDR3 here is CASSEAGLGTDTQYF. CDR3 DNA: TGTGCCAGCAGTGAAGCGGGACTAGGCACAGATACGCAGTATTTT.

Details on this clonotype: Its ends do not fully match the called genes, so a read error is possible. J is TRBJ2-2 and V is TRBV5-6; 8 bases match TRBD1. The germline gives CDR1 SGHDT, CDR2 YYEEEE. There are 15 residues in the CDR3. The CDR3 protein is CANSLGTGNTGELFF. As DNA, the CDR3 is TGTGCCAACAGCTTGGGGACAGGGAACACCGGGGAGCTGTTTTTT.

V usage is TRBV4-1 and J usage is TRBJ1-1; D is ambiguous. V shed 0 bases and J shed 7 bases, with 15 bases lying between them. CDR3 size: 15 residues. CDR1 and CDR2 from the germline V gene are MGHRA and YSYEKL. This CDR3 reads CASSQDFGWGDEAFF. The CDR3 DNA sequence: TGCGCCAGCAGCCAAGATTTCGGATGGGGTGATGAAGCTTTCTTT.

As for this clonotype: No conserved phenylalanine or tryptophan is present at the end of the CDR3, so a read error is the likely explanation. CDR3 residues: CASSLGQGAATDTQYV. The DNA for the CDR3 is TGTGCCAGCAGCTTGGGACAGGGGGCGGCCACAGATACGCAGTATGTT. The rearrangement links TRBV11-3 to TRBJ2-3; 12 bases match TRBD1. The CDR3 sequence is 16 residues long. The germline V gene has CDR1 SGHNT and CDR2 YENEEA. Trimming removed 3 bases from V and 2 bases from J; junction bases left unmatched: 3.

V usage is TRBV7-3 and J usage is TRBJ2-5, with D possibly TRBD2 on 5 matching bases. In germline, CDR1 is SGHTA, CDR2 FQGTGA. The CDR3 consists of 15 residues. The V and J ends lost 5 bases and 5 bases respectively, with 18 bases between them. CDR3 in DNA: TGTGCCAGCAGCGTCAGCGTGAGGGCCCGGGAGACCCAGTACTTC. It yields the protein CASSVSVRARETQYF.

This clonotype was recorded a few times. This chain uses TRBV28 with TRBJ1-5; D unresolved. Per germline, CDR1 MDHEN and CDR2 SYDVKM. Trimming removed 2 bases at V and 11 bases at J, with 10 bases between. This CDR3 has 12 amino acids. The CDR3 loop reads CASSLNRRTQHF. CDR3 coding DNA: TGTGCCAGCAGTTTAAATCGTCGTACCCAGCATTTT.

This clonotype occurred a few times. The chain couples TRBV6-9 to TRBJ2-1, with TRBD2 matching over 8 bases. Germline V CDR1 and CDR2: MNHGY, SVAAGI. The CDR3 is 13 amino acids. The V gene end was trimmed by 4 bases and the J gene end by 6 bases; junction bases not matched to a gene: 2. This CDR3 reads CASSWGLGNEQFF. CDR3 in DNA: TGTGCCAGCAGTTGGGGACTAGGCAATGAGCAGTTCTTC.

V and J are TRBV10-3 and TRBJ1-1; 9 bases fit TRBD1. The trim removed 10 bases at V and 1 base at J, leaving 13 bases unmatched. Germline CDR1 is ENHRY and CDR2 is SYGVKD. The length of the CDR3 is 16 residues. This CDR3 is CATGAGTGSQNTEAFF. The CDR3 coding sequence is TGTGCCACGGGAGCCGGGACAGGGTCTCAGAACACTGAAGCTTTCTTT.

This clonotype was observed many times. CDR3: CASSLAGFNNEQFF. DNA of the CDR3: TGTGCCAGCAGTTTGGCAGGGTTTAATAATGAGCAGTTCTTC. This chain connects TRBV27 to TRBJ2-1; perhaps TRBD1 as D (5 bases). The germline gives CDR1 MNHEY, CDR2 SMNVEV (reference sequence). V shed 3 bases and J shed 7 bases, with 13 bases lying between them. The CDR3 length is 14 residues.

This clonotype has ten or more counts. V gene TRBV2 combines with J gene TRBJ2-3, with 8 bases identical to TRBD2. V shed 8 bases, J shed 0 bases, and the junction held 4 bases outside the gene matches. CDR1 and CDR2 (germline): SNHLY, FYNNEI. CDR3 length equals 14 residues. The chain's CDR3 is CASRSGISTDTQYF. In DNA form, the CDR3 reads TGTGCCAGCCGTAGCGGGATAAGCACAGATACGCAGTATTTT.

This clonotype was detected ten times or more. The CDR3 DNA sequence: TGTGCCAGCAGTGATCTGGGCACCTATGGCTACACCTTC. It codes for CASSDLGTYGYTF. This chain links TRBV2 with TRBJ1-2; D is undetermined. CDR1 and CDR2 from the germline V gene are SNHLY and FYNNEI. The CDR3 is 13 residues long. V shed 3 bases and J shed 4 bases, with 9 bases lying between them.

The V gene is TRBV7-3, the J gene TRBJ2-5; possible D gene TRBD1, 6 bases. This CDR3 is built from 14 residues. V was clipped by 5 bases and J by 5 bases, with 15 bases between them. Germline V lookup: CDR1 SGHTA, CDR2 FQGTGA. The DNA for the CDR3 is TGTGCCAGCAGCGTAGGGGGACGGGCGGAGACCCAGTACTTC. Its protein is CASSVGGRAETQYF.

The sample holds a few counts of this clonotype. The CDR3 DNA sequence: TGTGCCAGCAGCCCAAGCGGGAGGGCGGTCGGGGAGCTGTTTTTT. Its translation: CASSPSGRAVGELFF. This chain connects TRBV28 to TRBJ2-2; 10 bases align to TRBD2. J was trimmed by 7 bases and V by 6 bases; bases with no gene match: 8. There are 15 residues in the CDR3. Per germline, CDR1 MDHEN and CDR2 SYDVKM.

As concerns this clonotype: Sequence at one end of the junction differs from germline and may be a read error. This chain links TRBV7-9 with TRBJ2-3; the D call may be TRBD1 or TRBD2 (5 bases each). The CDR3 extends over 15 amino acids. The V gene's germline CDR1 is SEHNR and CDR2 FQNEAQ (reference sequence). CDR3 nucleotides: TGTGCCAGCAGCTTCGTCGGGGCTAGCACAGATACGCGGTATTTT. Translating gives CASSFVGASTDTRYF.

The sample holds one count of this clonotype. V usage is TRBV5-1 and J usage is TRBJ2-7; TRBD2 aligns across 13 bases. The CDR3 is 16 residues long. Trimming took 4 bases from V and 6 from J; bases not matched to a gene: 10. The germline CDR1 and CDR2 sequences are SGHRS and YFSETQ. CDR3 nucleotides: TGCGCCAGCAGCAGCCAAGGGACTAGCGGGGAGCTCGAGCAGTACTTC. Protein product: CASSSQGTSGELEQYF.

The table lists this clonotype with many counts. The chain joins TRBV24-1 to TRBJ2-2; D is unresolved. CDR1 is KGHDR, CDR2 SFDVKD, per germline. The V end lost 2 bases, the J end lost 12 bases, and 12 bases lay between the germline ends. The length of the CDR3 is 13 residues. The CDR3 nucleotides are TGTGCCACCAGTGATTCTGGTAGGGATCAGCTGTTTTTT. Amino acid sequence: CATSDSGRDQLFF.

The sample holds many counts of this clonotype. The chain employs TRBV28 and TRBJ2-3, with a tentative D call TRBD1 (6 bases). Germline V gives CDR1 MDHEN, CDR2 SYDVKM. Trimming took 4 bases from V and 0 from J, leaving 11 bases between them. The CDR3 totals 15 residues. Here the CDR3 DNA reads TGTGCCAGCAGTTACCCGGGACATAGCACAGATACGCAGTATTTT. This codes for CASSYPGHSTDTQYF. The full variable domain, its missing parts supplied by reference TRBV28 and TRBJ2-3, is DVKVTQSSRYLVKRTGEKVFLECVQDMDHENMFWYRQDPGLGLRLIYFSYDVKMKEKGDIPEGYSVSREKKERFSLILESASTNQTSMYLCASSYPGHSTDTQYFGPGTRLTVL.

This clonotype came up many times. CDR3 region: CASSYLGLYSNQPQHF. CDR3 DNA: TGTGCCAGCAGTTACTTAGGCCTCTATAGCAATCAGCCCCAGCATTTT. The chain uses TRBV6-2 or TRBV6-3 and TRBJ1-5; D ambiguous. V shed 1 base and J shed 0 bases, with 10 bases lying between them. The CDR3 totals 16 residues. Germline V gene data show CDR1 as MNHEY and CDR2 as SVGEGT.

The V gene is TRBV2, the J gene TRBJ1-2; 9 bases align to TRBD1. CDR1 is SNHLY and CDR2 is FYNNEI in the germline V gene. The CDR3 runs to 13 residues. Trimming at V came to 8 bases and at J to 4 bases, leaving 5 bases not matched to a gene. The CDR3 DNA reads TGTGCCAGCGGGACAGGGAATGTCTATGGCTACACCTTC. Its protein is CASGTGNVYGYTF.

The sample holds many counts of this clonotype. The genes are TRBV11-2 and TRBJ2-7, with TRBD2 matching 13 bases. Germline V lookup: CDR1 SGHAT, CDR2 FQNNGV. V dropped 1 base and J dropped 3; count of bases not matched to a gene: 6. The CDR3 extends over 17 amino acids. The CDR3 nucleotides are TGTGCCAGCAGCTTAGTCAGGACTAGCGGGGGTCTCTACGAGCAGTACTTC. Its translation: CASSLVRTSGGLYEQYF.

Many counts were recorded for this clonotype. In DNA form, the CDR3 reads TGTGCCAGCCACAGGGGGCCAGCGGAAGGCTACACCTTC. Its translation: CASHRGPAEGYTF. The rearrangement joins TRBV2 to TRBJ1-2; 9 bases are a match to TRBD1. Germline lookup yields CDR1 SNHLY and CDR2 FYNNEI. J gave up 8 bases and V 8 bases, and 9 bases lay outside the gene matches. This CDR3 contains 13 residues.

This clonotype occurred a few times. V gene TRBV7-9 combines with J gene TRBJ1-4; D might be TRBD1 (5 bases). Germline lookup yields CDR1 SEHNR and CDR2 FQNEAQ (reference sequence). The CDR3 has 14 amino acids. V was clipped by 1 base and J by 3 bases, with 6 bases between them. Here the CDR3 reads CASSLVGANEKLFF. CDR3 sequence (DNA): TGTGCCAGCAGCTTAGTGGGGGCTAATGAAAAACTGTTTTTT.

V is TRBV10-1 and J is TRBJ2-2; D unresolved. Trimming stripped 5 bases from V and 0 bases from J, with 7 bases between. The CDR3 sequence is 14 residues long. Germline assignment: CDR1 WNHNN and CDR2 SYGVQD (reference sequence). CDR3 loop: CASSPPANTGELFF. In DNA form, the CDR3 reads TGCGCCAGCAGTCCCCCGGCGAACACCGGGGAGCTGTTTTTT.

This rearrangement joins TRBV9 to TRBJ2-7; D is perhaps TRBD1 (5 bases). There are 13 residues in the CDR3. CDR1 is SGDLS, CDR2 YYNGEE, per germline. Trimming stripped 0 bases from V and 5 bases from J, with 9 bases between. The CDR3 sequence: CASSVAPRDEQYF. Here the CDR3 DNA reads TGTGCCAGCAGCGTAGCCCCCAGGGACGAGCAGTACTTC.